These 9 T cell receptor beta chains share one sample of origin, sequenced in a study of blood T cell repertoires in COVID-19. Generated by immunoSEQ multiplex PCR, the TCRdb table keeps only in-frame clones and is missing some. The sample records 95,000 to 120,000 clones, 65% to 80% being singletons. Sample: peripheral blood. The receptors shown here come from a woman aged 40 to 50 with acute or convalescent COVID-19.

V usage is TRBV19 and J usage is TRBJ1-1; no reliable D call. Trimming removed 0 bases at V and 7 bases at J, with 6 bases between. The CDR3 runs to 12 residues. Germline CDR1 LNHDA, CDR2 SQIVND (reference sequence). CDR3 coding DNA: TGTGCCAGTAGTATAGATCTCAGTGAAGCTTTCTTT. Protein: CASSIDLSEAFF.

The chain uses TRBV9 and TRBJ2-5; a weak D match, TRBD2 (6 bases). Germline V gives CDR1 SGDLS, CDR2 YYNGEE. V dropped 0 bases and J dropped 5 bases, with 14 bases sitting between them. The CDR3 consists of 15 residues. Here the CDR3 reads CASSVAGTSRETQYF. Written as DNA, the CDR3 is TGTGCCAGCAGCGTAGCAGGTACTAGCCGTGAGACCCAGTACTTC.

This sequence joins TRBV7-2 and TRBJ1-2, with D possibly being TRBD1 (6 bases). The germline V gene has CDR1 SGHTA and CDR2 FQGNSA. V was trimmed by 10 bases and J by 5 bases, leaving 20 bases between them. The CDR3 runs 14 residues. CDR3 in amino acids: CATTPTGGSYGYTF. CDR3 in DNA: TGTGCCACCACCCCGACGGGGGGCTCTTATGGCTACACCTTC.

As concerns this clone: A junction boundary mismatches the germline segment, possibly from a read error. The CDR3 DNA reads as TGTGCCTGCAGCTCCGGACAGGGCGGCACTGAAGCTTTCTTT. This sequence encodes CACSSGQGGTEAFF. The rearrangement joins TRBV6-5 to TRBJ1-1; 8 bases agree with TRBD1. Germline CDR1 reads MNHEY; CDR2 reads SVGAGI. The CDR3 contains 14 residues.

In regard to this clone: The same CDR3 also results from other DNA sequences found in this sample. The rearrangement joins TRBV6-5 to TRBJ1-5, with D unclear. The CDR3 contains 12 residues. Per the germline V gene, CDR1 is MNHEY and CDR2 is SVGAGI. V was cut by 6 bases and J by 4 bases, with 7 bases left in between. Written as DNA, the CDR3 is TGTGCCAGCAGCCCCCTAAATCAGCCCCAGCATTTT. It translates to CASSPLNQPQHF.

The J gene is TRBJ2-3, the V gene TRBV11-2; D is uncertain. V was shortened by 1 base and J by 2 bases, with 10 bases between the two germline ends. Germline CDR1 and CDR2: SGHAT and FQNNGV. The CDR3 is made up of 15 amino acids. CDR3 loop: CASSLGGTHTDTQYF. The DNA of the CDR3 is TGTGCCAGCAGCTTAGGCGGTACCCACACAGATACGCAGTATTTT.

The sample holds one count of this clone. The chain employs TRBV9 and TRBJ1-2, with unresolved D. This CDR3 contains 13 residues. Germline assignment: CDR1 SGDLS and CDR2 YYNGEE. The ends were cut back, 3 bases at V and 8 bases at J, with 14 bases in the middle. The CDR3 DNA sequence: TGTGCCAGCAGCGCCCCTGATGGCAGGGGCTACACCTTC. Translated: CASSAPDGRGYTF. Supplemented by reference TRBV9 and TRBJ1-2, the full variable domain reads DSGVTQTPKHLITATGQRVTLRCSPRSGDLSVYWYQQSLDQGLQFLIQYYNGEERAKGNILERFSAQQFPDLHSELNLSSLELGDSALYFCASSAPDGRGYTFGSGTRLTVV.

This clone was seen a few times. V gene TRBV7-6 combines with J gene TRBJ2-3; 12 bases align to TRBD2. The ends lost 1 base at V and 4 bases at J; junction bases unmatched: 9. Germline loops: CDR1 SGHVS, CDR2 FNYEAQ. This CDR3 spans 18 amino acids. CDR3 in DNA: TGTGCCAGCAGCTTAGGGACTAGCGGGGTTGGAGGCTCAGATACGCAGTATTTT. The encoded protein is CASSLGTSGVGGSDTQYF.

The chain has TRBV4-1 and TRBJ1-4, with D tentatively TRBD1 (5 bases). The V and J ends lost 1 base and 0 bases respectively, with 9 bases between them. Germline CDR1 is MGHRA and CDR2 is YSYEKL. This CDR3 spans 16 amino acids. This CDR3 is CASSQGQGATNEKLFF. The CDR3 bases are TGCGCCAGCAGCCAAGGTCAGGGCGCAACTAATGAAAAACTGTTTTTT.